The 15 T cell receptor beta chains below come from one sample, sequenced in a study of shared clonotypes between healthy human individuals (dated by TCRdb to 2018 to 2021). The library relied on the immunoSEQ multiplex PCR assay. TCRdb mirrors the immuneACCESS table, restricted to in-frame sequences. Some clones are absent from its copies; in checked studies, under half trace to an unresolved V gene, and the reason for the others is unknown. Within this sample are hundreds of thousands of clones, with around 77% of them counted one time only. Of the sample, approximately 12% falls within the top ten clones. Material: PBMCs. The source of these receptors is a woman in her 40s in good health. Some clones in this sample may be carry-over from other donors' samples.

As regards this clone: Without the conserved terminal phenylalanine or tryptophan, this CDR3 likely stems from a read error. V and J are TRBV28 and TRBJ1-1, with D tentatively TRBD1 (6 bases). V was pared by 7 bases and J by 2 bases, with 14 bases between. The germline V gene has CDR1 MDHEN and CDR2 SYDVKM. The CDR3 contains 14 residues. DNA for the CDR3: TGTGCCAGCATTTGGGGGCGCTTAAACACTGAAGCTTTCTTA. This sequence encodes CASIWGRLNTEAFL.

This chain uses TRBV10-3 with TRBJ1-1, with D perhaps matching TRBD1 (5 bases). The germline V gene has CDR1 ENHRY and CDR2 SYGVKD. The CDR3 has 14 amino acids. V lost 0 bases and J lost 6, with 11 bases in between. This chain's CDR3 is CAISESGGIPEAFF. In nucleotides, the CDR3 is TGTGCCATCAGTGAGTCTGGGGGGATTCCTGAAGCTTTCTTT.

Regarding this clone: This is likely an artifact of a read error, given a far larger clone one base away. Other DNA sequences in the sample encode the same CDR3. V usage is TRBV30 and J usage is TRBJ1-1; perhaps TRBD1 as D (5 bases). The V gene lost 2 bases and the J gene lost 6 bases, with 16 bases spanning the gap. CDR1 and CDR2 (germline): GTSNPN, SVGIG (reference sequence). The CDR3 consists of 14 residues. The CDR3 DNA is TGTGCCTGGAGTCCTATAAGGGGCACAGCTGAAGCTTTCTTT. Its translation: CAWSPIRGTAEAFF.

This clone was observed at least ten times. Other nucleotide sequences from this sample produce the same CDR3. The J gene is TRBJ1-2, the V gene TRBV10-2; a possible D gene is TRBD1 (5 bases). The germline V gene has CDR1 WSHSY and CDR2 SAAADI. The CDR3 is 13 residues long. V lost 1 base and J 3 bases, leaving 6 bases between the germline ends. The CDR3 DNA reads TGCGCCAGCAGTGAGTGGGGGGACTATGGCTACACCTTC. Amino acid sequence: CASSEWGDYGYTF.

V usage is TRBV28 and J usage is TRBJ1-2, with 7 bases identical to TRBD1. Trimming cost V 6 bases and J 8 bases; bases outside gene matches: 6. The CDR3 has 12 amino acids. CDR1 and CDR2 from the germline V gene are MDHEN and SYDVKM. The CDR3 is CASSQTGNGYTF. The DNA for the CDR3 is TGTGCCAGCAGCCAGACAGGGAACGGCTACACCTTC.

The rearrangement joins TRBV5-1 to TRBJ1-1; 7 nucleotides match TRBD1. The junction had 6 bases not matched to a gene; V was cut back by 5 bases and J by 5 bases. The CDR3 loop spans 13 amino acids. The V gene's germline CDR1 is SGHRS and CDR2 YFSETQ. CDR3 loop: CASSALTGTEAFF. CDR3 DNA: TGCGCCAGCAGTGCCCTGACAGGGACTGAAGCTTTCTTT.

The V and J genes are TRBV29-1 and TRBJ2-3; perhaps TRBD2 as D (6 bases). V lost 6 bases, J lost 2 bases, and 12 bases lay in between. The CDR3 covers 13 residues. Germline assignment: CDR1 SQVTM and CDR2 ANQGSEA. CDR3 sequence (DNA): TGCAGCGTCAGGGAGGACCACACAGATACGCAGTATTTT. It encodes CSVREDHTDTQYF.

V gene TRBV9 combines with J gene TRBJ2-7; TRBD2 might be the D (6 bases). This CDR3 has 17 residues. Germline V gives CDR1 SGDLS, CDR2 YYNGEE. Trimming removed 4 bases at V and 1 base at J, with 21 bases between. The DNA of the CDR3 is TGTGCCAGCAGCCCAGCCCCCTTCGGGAGCGGGTCCTACGAGCAGTACTTC. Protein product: CASSPAPFGSGSYEQYF.

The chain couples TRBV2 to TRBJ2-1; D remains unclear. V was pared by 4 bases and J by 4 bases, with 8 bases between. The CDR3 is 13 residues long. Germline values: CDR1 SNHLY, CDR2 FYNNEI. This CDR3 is CASSVRPYNEQFF. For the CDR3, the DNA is TGTGCCAGCAGTGTCAGGCCGTACAATGAGCAGTTCTTC.

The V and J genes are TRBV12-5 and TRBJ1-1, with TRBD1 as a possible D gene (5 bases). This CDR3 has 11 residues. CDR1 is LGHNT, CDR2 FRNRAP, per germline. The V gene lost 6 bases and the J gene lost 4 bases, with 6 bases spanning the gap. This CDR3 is CASGRGTEAFF. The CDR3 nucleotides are TGTGCTAGTGGAAGGGGCACTGAAGCTTTCTTT.

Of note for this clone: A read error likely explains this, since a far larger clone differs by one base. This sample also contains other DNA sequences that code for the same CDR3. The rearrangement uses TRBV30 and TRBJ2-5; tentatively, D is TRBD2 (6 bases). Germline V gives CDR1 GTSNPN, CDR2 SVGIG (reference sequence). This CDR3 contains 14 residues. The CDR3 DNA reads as TGTGCCTGGAGGGATTGGAGGGCTCGAGGGACCCAATACTTC. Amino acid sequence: CAWRDWRARGTQYF.

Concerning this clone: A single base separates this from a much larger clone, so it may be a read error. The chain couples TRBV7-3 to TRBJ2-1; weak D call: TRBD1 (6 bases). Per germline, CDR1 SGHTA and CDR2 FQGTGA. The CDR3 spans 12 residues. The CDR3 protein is CASSLGGNEQLF. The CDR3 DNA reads TGTGCCAGCAGCTTAGGGGGCAATGAGCAGCTCTTC.

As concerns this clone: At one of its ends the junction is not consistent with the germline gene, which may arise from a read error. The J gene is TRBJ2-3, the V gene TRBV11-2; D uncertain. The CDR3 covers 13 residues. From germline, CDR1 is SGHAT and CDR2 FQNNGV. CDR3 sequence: CASSLDRVYPLDF. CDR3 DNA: TGTGCCAGCAGCTTAGATCGGGTCTACCCCTTGGATTTT.

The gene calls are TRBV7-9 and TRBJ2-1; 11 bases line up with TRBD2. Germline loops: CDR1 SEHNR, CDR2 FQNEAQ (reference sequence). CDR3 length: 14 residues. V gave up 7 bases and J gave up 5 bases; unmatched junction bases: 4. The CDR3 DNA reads TGTGCCAGCAAGGGGACTAGCGGACACAATGAGCAGTTCTTC. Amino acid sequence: CASKGTSGHNEQFF.

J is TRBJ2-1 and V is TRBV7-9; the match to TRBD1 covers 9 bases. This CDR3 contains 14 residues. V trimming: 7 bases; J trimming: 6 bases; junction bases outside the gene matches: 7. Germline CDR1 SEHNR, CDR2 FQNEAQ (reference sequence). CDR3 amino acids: CASNRGQGTNEQFF. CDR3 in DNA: TGTGCCAGCAACCGGGGACAGGGTACCAATGAGCAGTTCTTC. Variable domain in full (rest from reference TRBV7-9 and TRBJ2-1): DTGVSQNPRHKITKRGQNVTFRCDPISEHNRLYWYRQTLGQGPEFLTYFQNEAQLEKSRLLSDRFSAERPKGSFSTLEIQRTEQGDSAMYLCASNRGQGTNEQFFGPGTRLTVL.